These 21 T cell receptor beta chains originate from one sample sequenced in a study of blood T cell repertoires in COVID-19. This table comes from immunoSEQ multiplex PCR, and its TCRdb copy is limited to in-frame clones, with some not included. The table lists 450,000 to 500,000 clones, about 85% of them singletons. The sequenced sample consisted of PBMCs or T cells enriched from blood (not recorded which). These receptor sequences come from a woman aged 60-75 years who had recovered from COVID-19.

The chain links TRBV5-1 to TRBJ2-6; D is unresolved. V lost 4 bases to trimming and J lost 0 bases, with 8 bases between them. The CDR3 has 15 residues. Germline CDR1 and CDR2: SGHRS and YFSETQ. CDR3 nucleotides: TGCGCCAGCAGCATCAGTCGCTCTGGGGCCAACGTCCTGACTTTC. This codes for CASSISRSGANVLTF. Looking up the rest from reference TRBV5-1 and TRBJ2-6 gives the full variable domain: KAGVTQTPRYLIKTRGQQVTLSCSPISGHRSVSWYQQTPGQGLQFLFEYFSETQRNKGNFPGRFSGRQFSNSRSEMNVSTLELGDSALYLCASSISRSGANVLTFGAGSRLTVL.

The chain employs TRBV27 and TRBJ1-1; 8 nucleotides match TRBD1. CDR1 is MNHEY and CDR2 is SMNVEV in the germline V gene (reference sequence). V dropped 4 bases and J dropped 4; count of bases not matched to a gene: 8. There are 15 residues in the CDR3. The CDR3 here is CASSSTNTGGTEAFF. CDR3 nucleotides: TGTGCCAGCAGTTCAACCAACACAGGGGGCACTGAAGCTTTCTTT.

The chain has TRBV6-1 and TRBJ1-4, with no clear D. CDR1 MNHNS and CDR2 SASEGT come from the germline V gene. The CDR3 contains 14 residues. Trimming removed 2 bases from V and 5 bases from J, with 9 bases in between. CDR3 in DNA: TGTGCCAGCAGTGAATCAGGCAACAATGAAAAACTGTTTTTT. Translation gives CASSESGNNEKLFF.

The genes are TRBV5-1 and TRBJ1-1, with D hard to call. Trimming shortened V by 0 bases and J by 1 base, and 7 bases separated the two germline ends. This CDR3 has 14 residues. From germline, CDR1 is SGHRS and CDR2 YFSETQ. For the CDR3, the DNA is TGCGCCAGCAGCTTGGCCGAGGGGAACACTGAAGCTTTCTTT. Its protein product is CASSLAEGNTEAFF.

The chain employs TRBV9 and TRBJ2-1; 13 bases match TRBD2. Germline assignment: CDR1 SGDLS and CDR2 YYNGEE. After removal of 3 bases from V and 7 bases from J, the junction contained 4 bases not matched to a gene. The CDR3 sequence is 15 residues long. CDR3 in DNA: TGTGCCAGCAGCGCCGGGACTAGCGGGGTGAATGAGCAGTTCTTC. It encodes CASSAGTSGVNEQFF. Full variable domain (missing parts from reference TRBV9 and TRBJ2-1): DSGVTQTPKHLITATGQRVTLRCSPRSGDLSVYWYQQSLDQGLQFLIQYYNGEERAKGNILERFSAQQFPDLHSELNLSSLELGDSALYFCASSAGTSGVNEQFFGPGTRLTVL.

The chain recombines TRBV5-1 with TRBJ2-2; TRBD1 matches 9 bases. With 4 bases clipped from V and 4 bases from J, the junction kept 11 bases outside the gene matches. CDR3 length: 17 amino acids. Germline V gene sequence: CDR1 SGHRS, CDR2 YFSETQ. CDR3 sequence (DNA): TGCGCCAGCAGCCGACAGGGGGGATTTGAGGGCACCGGGGAGCTGTTTTTT. Its translation: CASSRQGGFEGTGELFF. Using reference TRBV5-1 and TRBJ2-2 for the parts outside the CDR3, the full variable domain is KAGVTQTPRYLIKTRGQQVTLSCSPISGHRSVSWYQQTPGQGLQFLFEYFSETQRNKGNFPGRFSGRQFSNSRSEMNVSTLELGDSALYLCASSRQGGFEGTGELFFGEGSRLTVL.

The V and J genes are TRBV2 and TRBJ1-5, with 9 bases lining up with TRBD1. V shed 6 bases, J shed 6 bases, and the junction held 6 bases outside the gene matches. Germline V gene lookup returns CDR1 SNHLY and CDR2 FYNNEI. The CDR3 is made up of 14 amino acids. The CDR3 loop is CASSGTGRSQPQHF. The CDR3 bases are TGTGCCAGCAGCGGGACAGGGAGAAGTCAGCCCCAGCATTTT. The whole variable domain, remainder taken from reference TRBV2 and TRBJ1-5, is EPEVTQTPSHQVTQMGQEVILRCVPISNHLYFYWYRQILGQKVEFLVSFYNNEISEKSEIFDDQFSVERPDGSNFTLKIRSTKLEDSAMYFCASSGTGRSQPQHFGDGTRLSIL.

J is TRBJ2-3 and V is TRBV7-9, with a tentative D call TRBD2 (6 bases). Germline CDR1 is SEHNR and CDR2 is FQNEAQ (reference sequence). CDR3 size: 14 residues. V was shortened by 4 bases and J by 1 base, with 9 bases between the two germline ends. DNA for the CDR3: TGTGCCAGCAGCTCGGGACTGGGCACAGATACGCAGTATTTT. Its translation: CASSSGLGTDTQYF.

V is TRBV2 and J is TRBJ2-7; a weak D match, TRBD1 (7 bases). Trimming cost V 4 bases and J 6 bases, with 22 bases left between them. This CDR3 contains 16 residues. CDR1 SNHLY and CDR2 FYNNEI come from the germline V gene. The CDR3 coding sequence is TGTGCCAGCAGTGGGCCTGGAGGGGGCAGTGGCTCCGAGCAGTACTTC. Translated: CASSGPGGGSGSEQYF.

This chain uses TRBV29-1 with TRBJ1-2; a weak D match, TRBD1 (5 bases). Germline V gives CDR1 SQVTM, CDR2 ANQGSEA. V was cut by 1 base and J by 1 base, with 7 bases left in between. The CDR3 is 13 residues long. The CDR3 DNA reads TGCAGCGTTGAAGGGGGCAGTAACTATGGCTACACCTTC. It codes for CSVEGGSNYGYTF. Looking up the rest from reference TRBV29-1 and TRBJ1-2 gives the full variable domain: SAVISQKPSRDICQRGTSLTIQCQVDSQVTMMFWYRQQPGQSLTLIATANQGSEATYESGFVIDKFPISRPNLTFSTLTVSNMSPEDSSIYLCSVEGGSNYGYTFGSGTRLTVV.

V gene TRBV7-2 combines with J gene TRBJ2-1; D remains ambiguous. CDR1 and CDR2 from the germline V gene are SGHTA and FQGNSA. Trimming took off 5 bases at V and 4 bases at J, with 12 bases between the two ends. This CDR3 has 14 amino acids. CDR3 nucleotides: TGTGCCAGCAGCCCTCCCGACTTATACAATGAGCAGTTCTTC. It codes for CASSPPDLYNEQFF.

The V and J genes are TRBV5-1 and TRBJ1-3; 10 bases line up with TRBD1. This CDR3 comprises 15 residues. The junction had 7 bases not matched to a gene; V was cut back by 4 bases and J by 6 bases. Germline V gives CDR1 SGHRS, CDR2 YFSETQ. Written as DNA, the CDR3 is TGCGCCAGCAGCCGACAGGGGGCAATGGAAAACACCATATATTTT. This codes for CASSRQGAMENTIYF.

This chain connects TRBV15 to TRBJ2-7; 7 bases are shared with TRBD1. Germline values: CDR1 LNHNV, CDR2 YYDKDF (reference sequence). After removal of 4 bases from V and 6 bases from J, the junction contained 6 bases not matched to a gene. The CDR3 is 13 residues long. The CDR3 DNA sequence: TGTGCCACCAGCAAGACAGGGCTGGTCGAGCAGTACGTC. Amino acids: CATSKTGLVEQYV.

The V gene is TRBV7-8, the J gene TRBJ2-7; D ambiguous. CDR1 and CDR2 from the germline V gene are SGHVS and FQNEAQ. This CDR3 is built from 14 residues. Trimming took 1 base from V and 0 from J, leaving 7 bases between them. CDR3 sequence reads: CASSLGHSSYEQYV. The CDR3 DNA reads TGTGCCAGCAGCTTAGGCCATAGCTCCTACGAGCAGTACGTC.

This rearrangement joins TRBV5-1 to TRBJ1-2, with 7 bases identical to TRBD1. From germline, CDR1 is SGHRS and CDR2 YFSETQ. Trimming cost V 0 bases and J 4 bases; bases outside gene matches: 3. The CDR3 is 14 amino acids. DNA of the CDR3: TGCGCCAGCAGCTTGGGGGGACAGACCTATGGCTACACCTTC. Translation gives CASSLGGQTYGYTF.

This chain joins TRBV19 and TRBJ2-7; TRBD1 aligns across 8 bases. Germline V gene lookup returns CDR1 LNHDA and CDR2 SQIVND (reference sequence). With 5 bases clipped from V and 3 bases from J, the junction kept 3 bases outside the gene matches. This CDR3 spans 13 amino acids. The CDR3 DNA follows: TGTGCCAGTAGTGCCGGACAGGGCTACGAGCAGTACTTC. Translated: CASSAGQGYEQYF.

The chain couples TRBV5-4 to TRBJ2-5; D may be TRBD1 (5 bases). Germline V CDR1 and CDR2: SGHNT, YYREEE (reference sequence). This CDR3 has 17 amino acids. Trimming removed 5 bases at V and 1 base at J, with 21 bases between. As DNA, the CDR3 is TGTGCCAGCAGTTTCTTAACAGGCATCTCTACCCAAGAGACCCAGTACTTC. Protein sequence: CASSFLTGISTQETQYF.

The V call is TRBV19, the J call TRBJ2-2, with D maybe TRBD2 (5 bases). The germline V gene encodes CDR1 LNHDA and CDR2 SQIVND (reference sequence). The CDR3 sequence is 14 residues long. V dropped 1 base and J dropped 8 bases, with 11 bases sitting between them. The CDR3 DNA sequence: TGTGCCAGTAGTATAGGAGGGAATTGGGGGGAGCTGTTTTTT. This sequence encodes CASSIGGNWGELFF.

V and J are TRBV19 and TRBJ2-3; no reliable D call. V was trimmed by 11 bases and J by 3 bases, leaving 12 bases between them. Looked up from germline, CDR1 is LNHDA and CDR2 is SQIVND (reference sequence). This CDR3 is 12 amino acids long. The CDR3 sequence: CAASSRTDTQYF. The CDR3 DNA sequence: TGTGCCGCCTCTTCGCGGACAGATACGCAGTATTTT.

The chain combines TRBV5-6 with TRBJ2-2; 7 positions agree with TRBD2. Germline CDR1 is SGHDT and CDR2 is YYEEEE. With V trimmed by 1 base and J by 4 bases, 1 base remained unmatched. This CDR3 contains 14 residues. The CDR3 loop is CASSLRGVTGELFF. For the CDR3, the DNA is TGTGCCAGCAGCTTGCGGGGGGTCACCGGGGAGCTGTTTTTT.

The CDR3: CASSPVRDRAGNTEAFF. CDR3 DNA: TGTGCCAGTAGTCCGGTCCGGGACAGGGCCGGAAACACTGAAGCTTTCTTT. The chain uses TRBV19 and TRBJ1-1; 9 nucleotides agree with TRBD1. The J segment lost 2 bases and the V segment lost 5 bases, leaving 12 bases of the junction unmatched. In germline, CDR1 is LNHDA, CDR2 SQIVND (reference sequence). The CDR3 sequence is 17 residues long. Supplemented by reference TRBV19 and TRBJ1-1, the full variable domain reads DGGITQSPKYLFRKEGQNVTLSCEQNLNHDAMYWYRQDPGQGLRLIYYSQIVNDFQKGDIAEGYSVSREKKESFPLTVTSAQKNPTAFYLCASSPVRDRAGNTEAFFGQGTRLTVV.